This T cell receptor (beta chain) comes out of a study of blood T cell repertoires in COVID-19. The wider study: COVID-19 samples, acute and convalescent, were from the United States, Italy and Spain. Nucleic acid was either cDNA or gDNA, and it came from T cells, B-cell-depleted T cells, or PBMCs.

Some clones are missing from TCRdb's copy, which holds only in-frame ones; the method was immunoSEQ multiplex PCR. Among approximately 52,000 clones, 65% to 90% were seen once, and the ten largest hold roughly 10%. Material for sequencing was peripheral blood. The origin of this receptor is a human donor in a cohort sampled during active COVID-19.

CDR3 sequence reads: CASSPQGATQYF. In DNA form, the CDR3 reads TGTGCCAGCAGTCCTCAGGGTGCGACGCAGTATTTT. This chain links TRBV2 with TRBJ2-3, with D possibly matching TRBD1 (5 bases). Trimming took 5 bases from V and 9 from J, leaving 12 bases between them. Germline V lookup: CDR1 SNHLY, CDR2 FYNNEI. This CDR3 spans 12 amino acids.